This T cell receptor beta chain was profiled in a study of cytomegalovirus exposure and HLA in healthy donors. Study-level points and caveats: Other equally common chains were less clonally expanded than HLA-associated TCR beta chains, a later analysis showed. Excluded were some V segments that proved indistinguishable, including TRBV6-2 and TRBV6-3. Reported results showed that the classifier diagnosed cytomegalovirus status with high specificity and sensitivity.

This CDR3 has 14 residues. The V segment lost 4 bases and the J segment 5 bases; nucleotides outside the gene matches: 7. Germline V gene sequence: CDR1 SGHAT, CDR2 FQNNGV. Of note for this clone: Its cognate antigen is unknown.

The study ran its PCR with 60 Vbeta and 13 Jbeta primers. Data came from immunoSEQ multiplex PCR; TCRdb stores just in-frame clones and leaves some out. The sample holds over 200,000 clones; roughly 79% are singletons and the top ten take roughly 0.58%. The sample taken for sequencing was PBMCs. This chain connects TRBV11-2 to TRBJ1-1, with 7 bases lining up with TRBD1. This TCR was recovered from a woman between 40 and 55 years old in good health and CMV-seronegative. The CDR3 sequence is CASSSLRGRTEAFF. CDR3 sequence (DNA): TGTGCCAGCAGCTCTTTAAGGGGGCGTACTGAAGCTTTCTTT.